This T cell receptor beta chain was profiled in a study of resident and recirculating memory T cells in vitiligo. Study overall: Samples were epidermis from two lesional and two nonlesional sites, plus PBMCs. No cells were sorted; samples were homogenized just before genomic DNA extraction.

The data were produced by immunoSEQ multiplex PCR, yet TCRdb's version contains in-frame clones alone and is incomplete. The sample contains 70,000 to 75,000 clones, about 89% of which appear only once. Germline CDR1 and CDR2: LNHDA and SQIVND (reference sequence). This CDR3 is built from 13 residues. Trimming cost V 4 bases and J 9 bases, with 13 bases left between them. This clonotype was sampled from a male donor with vitiligo. This chain connects TRBV19 to TRBJ2-1; D remains unclear. The sample consisted of blood. CDR3 nucleotides: TGTGCCAGTAGTAGATATGGCAGTGGTGAGCAGTTCTTC. Its translation is CASSRYGSGEQFF.